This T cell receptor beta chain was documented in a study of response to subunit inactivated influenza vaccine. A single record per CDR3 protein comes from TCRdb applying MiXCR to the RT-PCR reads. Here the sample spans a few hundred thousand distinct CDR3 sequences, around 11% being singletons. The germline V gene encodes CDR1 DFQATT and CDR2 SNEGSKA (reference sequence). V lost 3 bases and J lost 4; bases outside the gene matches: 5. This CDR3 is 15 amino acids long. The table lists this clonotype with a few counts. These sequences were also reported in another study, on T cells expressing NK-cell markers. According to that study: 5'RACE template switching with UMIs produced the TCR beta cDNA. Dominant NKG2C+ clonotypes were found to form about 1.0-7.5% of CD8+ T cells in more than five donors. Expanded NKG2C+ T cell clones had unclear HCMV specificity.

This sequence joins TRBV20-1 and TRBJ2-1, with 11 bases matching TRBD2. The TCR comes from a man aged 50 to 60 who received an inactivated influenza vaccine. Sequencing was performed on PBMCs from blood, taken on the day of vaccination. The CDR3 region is CSASIGLAGYNEQFF. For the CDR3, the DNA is TGCAGTGCTAGCATAGGACTAGCGGGTTACAATGAGCAGTTCTTC.